Following are 28 T cell receptor beta chains from one sample sequenced in a study of T cell responses to AZD1222 COVID-19 vaccine. Clones were sequenced by immunoSEQ multiplex PCR, and TCRdb holds only the in-frame ones, with some missing. The sample includes about 130,000 clones, 75% to 90% seen only once; the top ten take around 6%. The specimen comprised peripheral blood, sampled on day 0 of AZD1222 vaccination. The receptors were sampled from an adult in good health.

This clone was detected only once. The rearrangement uses TRBV7-2 and TRBJ2-3, with 7 nucleotides matching TRBD2. The J segment lost 0 bases and the V segment lost 5 bases, leaving 8 bases of the junction unmatched. The CDR3 is 16 amino acids. The germline CDR1 and CDR2 sequences are SGHTA and FQGNSA. CDR3 sequence: CASSVQGSGSTDTQYF. The CDR3 DNA follows: TGTGCCAGCAGCGTCCAGGGTAGCGGGAGCACAGATACGCAGTATTTT. Full variable domain (outside the CDR3, taken from reference TRBV7-2 and TRBJ2-3): GAGVSQSPSNKVTEKGKDVELRCDPISGHTALYWYRQSLGQGLEFLIYFQGNSAPDKSGLPSDRFSAERTGGSVSTLTIQRTQQEDSAVYLCASSVQGSGSTDTQYFGPGTRLTVL.

J is TRBJ2-3 and V is TRBV7-9, with 9 bases aligning to TRBD2. This CDR3 has 16 amino acids. J gave up 5 bases and V 5 bases, and 11 bases lay outside the gene matches. The germline gives CDR1 SEHNR, CDR2 FQNEAQ (reference sequence). Written as DNA, the CDR3 is TGTGCCAGCAGCCATAGGACTAGCGTTGGGGGAGATACGCAGTATTTT. Protein: CASSHRTSVGGDTQYF.

J is TRBJ2-7 and V is TRBV6-4; weak D call: TRBD1 (6 bases). From germline, CDR1 is MRHNA and CDR2 SNTAGT. The CDR3 is 14 amino acids. V lost 6 bases and J 4 bases, leaving 16 bases between the germline ends. The CDR3 here is CASSREGGSYEQYF. For the CDR3, the DNA is TGTGCCAGCAGCAGGGAAGGGGGTAGTTACGAGCAGTACTTC.

The V call is TRBV5-8, the J call TRBJ1-1, with 7 nucleotides matching TRBD1. Trimming at V came to 7 bases and at J to 10 bases, leaving 4 bases not matched to a gene. Germline assignment: CDR1 SGHTS and CDR2 YDEGEE. The CDR3 length is 10 residues. The CDR3 loop reads CASFRGPAFF. The CDR3, as DNA: TGTGCCAGCTTTAGGGGGCCAGCTTTCTTT.

The J gene is TRBJ2-7, the V gene TRBV3-1 (or the pseudogene TRBV3-2); 7 bases are a match to TRBD1. The CDR3 has 13 amino acids. Looked up from germline, CDR1 is LGHDT and CDR2 is YNNKEL (reference sequence). V lost 4 bases, J lost 4 bases, and 4 bases stayed unmatched. The CDR3, as DNA: TGTGCCAGCAGCCGGGACAGAAATTACGAGCAGTACTTC. It encodes CASSRDRNYEQYF.

CDR3 region: CASSPQDGGNTIYF. The CDR3 coding sequence is TGTGCCAGCAGCCCGCAAGACGGGGGAAACACCATATATTTT. This chain connects TRBV3-1 (or the pseudogene TRBV3-2) to TRBJ1-3, with unresolved D. The CDR3 has 14 residues. The V end lost 4 bases, the J end lost 4 bases, and 11 bases lay between the germline ends. Germline V gene lookup returns CDR1 LGHDT and CDR2 YNNKEL (reference sequence).

This clone was counted only a few times. The chain joins TRBV10-1 to TRBJ2-7; 9 positions match TRBD1. Unmatched junction bases numbered 7, after V lost 11 bases and J lost 5 bases. CDR1 is WNHNN and CDR2 is SYGVQD in the germline V gene (reference sequence). The CDR3 loop spans 12 amino acids. DNA for the CDR3: TGCGCCTCGTCCGGGACAGGGAACGAGCAGTACTTC. Translated: CASSGTGNEQYF.

This chain connects TRBV12-5 to TRBJ2-2; TRBD1 is a possible D gene (6 bases). The CDR3 spans 14 residues. The ends were cut back, 4 bases at V and 3 bases at J, with 9 bases in the middle. Germline lookup yields CDR1 LGHNT and CDR2 FRNRAP. The CDR3 sequence: CASGSYRDTGELFF. The DNA of the CDR3 is TGTGCTAGTGGTTCCTACAGGGACACCGGGGAGCTGTTTTTT.

The chain couples TRBV5-4 to TRBJ2-7; TRBD2 agrees at 14 bases. Germline V CDR1 and CDR2: SGHNT, YYREEE (reference sequence). V dropped 3 bases and J dropped 6; count of bases not matched to a gene: 5. The CDR3 length is 15 residues. For the CDR3, the DNA is TGTGCCAGCAGCTCGGGACTAGCGGGAGCGGTCGAGCAGTACTTC. It encodes CASSSGLAGAVEQYF. The full variable domain, rest sourced from reference TRBV5-4 and TRBJ2-7, is ETGVTQSPTHLIKTRGQQVTLRCSSQSGHNTVSWYQQALGQGPQFIFQYYREEENGRGNFPPRFSGLQFPNYSSELNVNALELDDSALYLCASSSGLAGAVEQYFGPGTRLTVT.

The table lists this clone with a few counts. The V and J genes are TRBV27 and TRBJ2-7; 11 bases match TRBD2. The germline gives CDR1 MNHEY, CDR2 SMNVEV (reference sequence). There are 19 residues in the CDR3. J lost 6 bases, V lost 2 bases, and 18 bases had no gene match. The CDR3 DNA follows: TGTGCCAGCAGTTTAAAAAGCCCTAGCGGGAGGTTCTACGTTCGCGAGCAGTACTTC. Translated: CASSLKSPSGRFYVREQYF.

This clone was picked up one time. V and J are TRBV25-1 and TRBJ2-3; the D gene is possibly TRBD2 (5 bases). V lost 6 bases to trimming and J lost 5 bases, with 9 bases between them. Germline CDR1 and CDR2: MGHDK and SYGVNS. This CDR3 is built from 12 residues. CDR3 DNA sequence: TGTGCCAGCAGAGCCGCGGGAGATACGCAGTATTTT. Its protein product is CASRAAGDTQYF.

This clone was detected a few times. The chain is built from TRBV10-2 and TRBJ1-1; D unresolved. The CDR3 has 11 amino acids. CDR1 WSHSY and CDR2 SAAADI come from the germline V gene. Trimming stripped 4 bases from V and 7 bases from J, with 7 bases between. The CDR3 region is CASSGRLEAFF. DNA of the CDR3: TGCGCCAGCAGTGGAAGACTTGAAGCTTTCTTT.

V usage is TRBV11-3 and J usage is TRBJ2-2; tentative D call: TRBD1 (6 bases). The CDR3 runs 13 residues. The V end lost 4 bases, the J end lost 4 bases, and 7 bases lay between the germline ends. Germline V gene data show CDR1 as SGHNT and CDR2 as YENEEA. The CDR3 bases are TGTGCCAGCAGCTCAGGGGCCACCGGGGAGCTGTTTTTT. This sequence encodes CASSSGATGELFF.

To note about this clone: The junction differs from germline at one of its ends, possibly a read error. V usage is TRBV11-2 and J usage is TRBJ1-4; D perhaps matches TRBD1 (5 bases). Germline V gene lookup returns CDR1 SGHAT and CDR2 FQNNGV. The CDR3 covers 15 residues. Here the CDR3 DNA reads TGTGCCAGCAGCGTAGACAGAACGGGCGAGGAAAAACTGTTTTTT. It is translated as CASSVDRTGEEKLFF.

The chain employs TRBV28 and TRBJ1-4; D is undetermined. The length of the CDR3 is 15 residues. The ends were cut back, 2 bases at V and 0 bases at J, with 7 bases in the middle. Germline V gene lookup returns CDR1 MDHEN and CDR2 SYDVKM. DNA for the CDR3: TGTGCCAGCAGTTTAACGGCCGCAACTAATGAAAAACTGTTTTTT. This encodes CASSLTAATNEKLFF.

The rearrangement uses TRBV19 and TRBJ2-5; D might be TRBD1 or TRBD2, each matching 5 bases. The V gene lost 5 bases and the J gene lost 2 bases, with 12 bases spanning the gap. The CDR3 runs to 14 residues. Germline V CDR1 and CDR2: LNHDA, SQIVND (reference sequence). The CDR3 reads CASSWGSLQETQYF. CDR3 in DNA: TGTGCCAGTAGTTGGGGGAGCTTACAAGAGACCCAGTACTTC.

The CDR3 is CASESGRGYNEQFF. CDR3 DNA: TGTGCCAGCGAAAGCGGGAGGGGATACAATGAGCAGTTCTTC. The rearrangement links TRBV2 to TRBJ2-1, with 10 bases matching TRBD2. Germline V gene lookup returns CDR1 SNHLY and CDR2 FYNNEI. The CDR3 length is 14 residues. Germline trimming cut 8 bases from V and 4 bases from J; bases unmatched to any gene: 5.

This chain joins TRBV19 and TRBJ2-7; D is possibly TRBD1 (5 bases). This CDR3 region has 16 residues. Between the trimmed V and J ends, which lost 7 bases and 0 bases, there was a span of 19 bases. In germline, CDR1 is LNHDA, CDR2 SQIVND (reference sequence). The CDR3 DNA follows: TGTGCCAGTACCCCCAGGGCCCACGACCGCTCCTACGAGCAGTACTTC. It codes for CASTPRAHDRSYEQYF. The complete variable domain, with remaining parts taken from reference TRBV19 and TRBJ2-7, reads DGGITQSPKYLFRKEGQNVTLSCEQNLNHDAMYWYRQDPGQGLRLIYYSQIVNDFQKGDIAEGYSVSREKKESFPLTVTSAQKNPTAFYLCASTPRAHDRSYEQYFGPGTRLTVT.

The chain links TRBV5-1 to TRBJ2-3; the D is unclear. This CDR3 contains 15 residues. Germline V gene data show CDR1 as SGHRS and CDR2 as YFSETQ. With 0 bases removed from V and 7 bases from J, the gap between germline ends came to 15 bases. CDR3 sequence (DNA): TGCGCCAGCAGCTTGGCGGGCGTGCGGTATAATACGCAGTATTTT. It translates to CASSLAGVRYNTQYF.

V usage is TRBV11-2 and J usage is TRBJ2-3; the match to TRBD2 covers 7 bases. CDR3 length: 15 amino acids. Unmatched junction bases numbered 11, after V lost 7 bases and J lost 4 bases. Germline values: CDR1 SGHAT, CDR2 FQNNGV. The CDR3 nucleotides read TGTGCCAGCATCTCCGGGGGGTGGGGCTCAGATACGCAGTATTTT. It encodes CASISGGWGSDTQYF. The complete variable domain, with remaining parts taken from reference TRBV11-2 and TRBJ2-3, reads EAGVAQSPRYKIIEKRQSVAFWCNPISGHATLYWYQQILGQGPKLLIQFQNNGVVDDSQLPKDRFSAERLKGVDSTLKIQPAKLEDSAVYLCASISGGWGSDTQYFGPGTRLTVL.

The chain combines TRBV11-2 with TRBJ2-3, with TRBD2 matching over 9 bases. Germline V gene sequence: CDR1 SGHAT, CDR2 FQNNGV. V trimming: 5 bases; J trimming: 6 bases; junction bases outside the gene matches: 6. The length of the CDR3 is 14 residues. CDR3 coding DNA: TGTGCCAGCAGCATGCGGGGGGGGAGGGATACGCAGTATTTT. It encodes CASSMRGGRDTQYF.

This chain links TRBV11-3 with TRBJ2-3; either TRBD1 or TRBD2 may fit D (6 bases each). The V end was cut by 2 bases, the J end by 5 bases, with 23 bases between. CDR3 length: 18 amino acids. CDR1 is SGHNT, CDR2 YENEEA, per germline. The CDR3 spells CASSLPGQRRLGGDTQYF. DNA of the CDR3: TGTGCCAGCAGCTTACCCGGACAGCGGCGACTAGGCGGAGATACGCAGTATTTT. Combining the CDR3 with reference TRBV11-3 and TRBJ2-3 gives the whole variable domain EAGVVQSPRYKIIEKKQPVAFWCNPISGHNTLYWYLQNLGQGPELLIRYENEEAVDDSQLPKDRFSAERLKGVDSTLKIQPAELGDSAVYLCASSLPGQRRLGGDTQYFGPGTRLTVL.

CDR3 sequence: CASRPGWGPQETQYF. CDR3 sequence (DNA): TGTGCCAGCAGGCCAGGCTGGGGTCCACAAGAGACCCAGTACTTC. The chain links TRBV5-8 to TRBJ2-5; no clear D. This CDR3 region has 15 residues. V was pared by 5 bases and J by 2 bases, with 16 bases between. Germline values: CDR1 SGHTS, CDR2 YDEGEE. Full variable domain (outside the CDR3, taken from reference TRBV5-8 and TRBJ2-5): EAGVTQSPTHLIKTRGQQATLRCSPISGHTSVYWYQQALGLGLQFLLWYDEGEERNRGNFPPRFSGRQFPNYSSELNVNALELEDSALYLCASRPGWGPQETQYFGPGTRLLVL.

A single count supports this clone. This sequence joins TRBV6-1 and TRBJ2-1; weak D call: TRBD2 (5 bases). CDR3 length equals 15 residues. V dropped 2 bases and J dropped 5 bases, with 13 bases sitting between them. Germline CDR1 is MNHNS and CDR2 is SASEGT. CDR3 bases: TGTGCCAGCAGTGAACGGTGGAGCGGTGACAATGAGCAGTTCTTC. Amino acid sequence: CASSERWSGDNEQFF.

This chain links TRBV3-1 (or the pseudogene TRBV3-2) with TRBJ2-7, with 9 nucleotides matching TRBD1. Germline V gene sequence: CDR1 LGHDT, CDR2 YNNKEL (reference sequence). This CDR3 comprises 15 residues. V dropped 1 base and J dropped 7; count of bases not matched to a gene: 8. The CDR3 is CASSQVTGGMWEQYF. The DNA of the CDR3 is TGTGCCAGCAGCCAAGTCACAGGGGGCATGTGGGAGCAGTACTTC.

The V call is TRBV10-2, the J call TRBJ2-7; TRBD1 is a possible D gene (6 bases). CDR3 size: 14 residues. Germline V gene lookup returns CDR1 WSHSY and CDR2 SAAADI. Trimming removed 6 bases at V and 5 bases at J, with 17 bases between. This chain's CDR3 is CASRGTPLSHEQYF. CDR3 sequence (DNA): TGCGCCAGCAGAGGGACACCCCTTTCCCACGAGCAGTACTTC.

The chain couples TRBV9 to TRBJ1-1; 7 bases fit TRBD1. Looked up from germline, CDR1 is SGDLS and CDR2 is YYNGEE. V was pared by 8 bases and J by 0 bases, with 10 bases of the junction left unmatched. The CDR3 runs to 15 residues. CDR3 bases: TGTGCCAGTACCGCAACAGGGGATATGAACACTGAAGCTTTCTTT. It encodes CASTATGDMNTEAFF.

J is TRBJ1-5 and V is TRBV21-1; the table names TRBD1, a call not compared with the DNA. TRBV21-1 is noted as a pseudogene. The CDR3 extends over 14 amino acids. The CDR3 nucleotides read TGTGCCAGCAGCAAAGTCCAGGGCAATCAGCCCCAGCATTTT. Protein sequence: CASSKVQGNQPQHF.